This TCR beta chain was found in a study of blood T cell repertoires in COVID-19. Study overall: The United States, Italy and Spain were the sources of the acute and convalescent COVID-19 samples. Sources were T cells, B-cell-depleted T cells, or PBMCs; the material itself was cDNA or gDNA.

V shed 5 bases and J 5 bases; nucleotides not matched to a gene: 8. The CDR3 length is 15 residues. Germline lookup yields CDR1 SNHLY and CDR2 FYNNEI. Source study methods: Amplification with reference gene primers provided the estimates of nucleated cell counts. Repertoires were generated with immunoSEQ multiplex PCR, while TCRdb's copy carries only in-frame clones and drops some. The DNA gave D and trimming, while V, J and clone size come from that table. The table shows a few hundred thousand clones, with around 87% occurring only once. The chain links TRBV2 to TRBJ2-5; 10 bases are a match to TRBD2. The specimen sequenced was PBMCs or T cells enriched from blood (not recorded which). The sequence came from a man under 40 who had been exposed to COVID-19. CDR3 residues: CASSHSGGRGETQYF. For the CDR3, the DNA is TGTGCCAGCAGTCATAGCGGGGGGCGGGGTGAGACCCAGTACTTC.